These 22 T cell receptor beta chains were all obtained from the same sample, sequenced in a study of blood T cell repertoires in COVID-19. Repertoires were generated with immunoSEQ multiplex PCR, while TCRdb's copy carries only in-frame clones and drops some. The table has 140,000 to 150,000 clones, around 82% seen once. Sample: peripheral blood. These receptors were collected from a human donor in a cohort sampled during active COVID-19.

The V gene is TRBV2, the J gene TRBJ2-3; D may be TRBD2 (6 bases). Deletions cut 7 bases from V and 1 base from J, with 18 bases between. CDR1 and CDR2 (germline): SNHLY, FYNNEI. The CDR3 spans 16 residues. As DNA, the CDR3 is TGTGCCAGCAAGATCAACGCGGGATTGGGCACAGATACGCAGTATTTT. Its translation: CASKINAGLGTDTQYF.

V and J are TRBV5-6 and TRBJ1-1; D unclear. The CDR3 extends over 12 amino acids. Germline CDR1 SGHDT, CDR2 YYEEEE. V shed 1 base and J shed 10 bases, with 11 bases lying between them. The CDR3 region is CASSLSTTIAFF. The CDR3 DNA reads as TGTGCCAGCAGCTTGTCTACGACTATAGCTTTCTTT.

This rearrangement joins TRBV11-3 to TRBJ2-1; the D gene is possibly TRBD1 (6 bases). The CDR3 covers 14 residues. Germline V gene sequence: CDR1 SGHNT, CDR2 YENEEA. Trimming removed 4 bases at V and 7 bases at J, with 14 bases between. CDR3 coding DNA: TGTGCCAGCAGCTCTCACAGGGTAAGGAATGAGCAGTTCTTC. Protein: CASSSHRVRNEQFF.

V is TRBV11-3 and J is TRBJ2-1, with 10 nucleotides matching TRBD2. Germline CDR1 SGHNT, CDR2 YENEEA. V shed 5 bases, J shed 6 bases, and the junction held 13 bases outside the gene matches. The CDR3 length is 17 residues. CDR3 sequence: CASSPRRGSGGSNEQFF. CDR3 nucleotides: TGTGCCAGCAGCCCCCGTCGGGGTAGCGGGGGGTCCAATGAGCAGTTCTTC.

V usage is TRBV27 and J usage is TRBJ1-4, with D possibly matching TRBD1 (5 bases). The germline gives CDR1 MNHEY, CDR2 SMNVEV (reference sequence). This CDR3 is built from 15 residues. V lost 3 bases and J 7 bases, leaving 15 bases between the germline ends. CDR3 DNA sequence: TGTGCCAGCAGTTTGGGTTGGGGGGAAGTTGAAAAACTGTTTTTT. Translation: CASSLGWGEVEKLFF.

This clone turned up a few times. CDR3: CASRTQVDAGELFF. The CDR3 region has the DNA TGCGCCAGCAGGACACAGGTTGACGCCGGGGAGCTGTTTTTT. The chain has TRBV4-1 and TRBJ2-2; tentatively, D is TRBD1 (5 bases). Germline CDR1 and CDR2: MGHRA and YSYEKL. V lost 6 bases to trimming and J lost 6 bases, with 14 bases between them. CDR3 length: 14 residues.

The V call is TRBV19, the J call TRBJ2-5; D is unclear. This CDR3 is 12 amino acids long. Germline V lookup: CDR1 LNHDA, CDR2 SQIVND (reference sequence). V shed 6 bases and J shed 5 bases, with 10 bases lying between them. CDR3 sequence (DNA): TGTGCCAGTAGATCGGGTGCGGAGACCCAGTACTTC. It encodes CASRSGAETQYF.

The rearrangement joins TRBV6-5 to TRBJ1-1, with 7 nucleotides matching TRBD1. The CDR3 consists of 14 residues. Germline V gene lookup returns CDR1 MNHEY and CDR2 SVGAGI. V was clipped by 7 bases and J by 5 bases; unmatched bases: 10. The DNA for the CDR3 is TGTGCCAGCAAGGAGGGGGCAGCGTTAACTGAAGCTTTCTTT. Translated: CASKEGAALTEAFF.

The chain joins TRBV18 to TRBJ2-7; TRBD1 matches at 7 bases. Germline lookup yields CDR1 KGHSH and CDR2 LQKENI. The V and J ends lost 3 bases and 2 bases, in that order; junction bases with no gene match: 1. The CDR3 is 13 residues long. CDR3 sequence (DNA): TGTGCCAGCTCACCCGGGACAGCCTACGAGCAGTACGTC. Amino acid sequence: CASSPGTAYEQYV.

This clone has a handful of counts. This chain uses TRBV9 with TRBJ1-3, with a possible D match to TRBD1 (5 bases). The germline CDR1 and CDR2 sequences are SGDLS and YYNGEE. V gave up 0 bases and J gave up 0 bases, with 7 bases separating them. The CDR3 covers 15 residues. The CDR3 DNA reads as TGTGCCAGCAGCGTAGTAGGGGTCTCTGGAAACACCATATATTTT. Translating gives CASSVVGVSGNTIYF.

The chain recombines TRBV5-8 with TRBJ1-5; no clear D. The germline CDR1 and CDR2 sequences are SGHTS and YDEGEE. The V end lost 0 bases, the J end lost 3 bases, and 7 bases lay between the germline ends. The CDR3 is 14 amino acids. This chain's CDR3 is CASSLVRNNQPQHF. The CDR3 coding sequence is TGTGCCAGCAGCTTGGTCAGAAACAATCAGCCCCAGCATTTT.

The chain couples TRBV5-1 to TRBJ1-5, with D tentatively TRBD1 (6 bases). CDR3 length equals 15 residues. CDR1 and CDR2 from the germline V gene are SGHRS and YFSETQ. V dropped 5 bases and J dropped 0 bases, with 12 bases sitting between them. The CDR3 DNA reads TGCGCCAGCAGAGCCACAGGGAATAGCAATCAGCCCCAGCATTTT. Protein product: CASRATGNSNQPQHF.

This clone has a handful of counts. The genes are TRBV7-3 and TRBJ1-6, with 10 bases identical to TRBD1. This CDR3 is 14 amino acids long. The germline CDR1 and CDR2 sequences are SGHTA and FQGTGA. V gave up 5 bases and J gave up 10 bases; unmatched junction bases: 5. The CDR3 DNA follows: TGTGCCAGCAGCACCGGGACAGGGGTCTCACCCCTCCACTTT. This codes for CASSTGTGVSPLHF.

J is TRBJ1-2 and V is TRBV10-3, with 9 bases matching TRBD1. The CDR3 is made up of 15 amino acids. CDR1 and CDR2 from the germline V gene are ENHRY and SYGVKD. V dropped 6 bases and J dropped 7; count of bases not matched to a gene: 12. The CDR3 bases are TGTGCCATCAGGGAAAGGGACAGGGAATTAACTGGCTACACCTTC. It codes for CAIRERDRELTGYTF.

This sequence joins TRBV7-2 and TRBJ1-1; unclear D gene. The CDR3 is 15 amino acids. In germline, CDR1 is SGHTA, CDR2 FQGNSA. V gave up 6 bases and J gave up 1 base, with 15 bases separating them. The CDR3 here is CASSSARRANTEAFF. CDR3 in DNA: TGTGCCAGCAGTTCCGCGAGGAGGGCGAACACTGAAGCTTTCTTT. Using reference TRBV7-2 and TRBJ1-1 for the parts outside the CDR3, the full variable domain is GAGVSQSPSNKVTEKGKDVELRCDPISGHTALYWYRQSLGQGLEFLIYFQGNSAPDKSGLPSDRFSAERTGGSVSTLTIQRTQQEDSAVYLCASSSARRANTEAFFGQGTRLTVV.

This chain joins TRBV3-1 (or the pseudogene TRBV3-2) and TRBJ1-5, with TRBD1 identical over 10 bases. CDR3 length: 16 residues. The germline V gene encodes CDR1 LGHDT and CDR2 YNNKEL (reference sequence). Germline trimming cut 0 bases from V and 5 bases from J; bases unmatched to any gene: 4. CDR3 nucleotides: TGTGCCAGCAGCCAAGATACCGGGACAGGGGATCAGCCCCAGCATTTT. Amino acids: CASSQDTGTGDQPQHF.

This clone was recorded only once. This chain uses TRBV3-1 (or the pseudogene TRBV3-2) with TRBJ2-3; 10 nucleotides align to TRBD2. CDR3 length: 16 residues. CDR1 and CDR2 (germline): LGHDT, YNNKEL (reference sequence). With V trimmed by 4 bases and J by 3 bases, 7 bases remained unmatched. The chain's CDR3 is CASSLRLAGATDTQYF. The CDR3 DNA follows: TGTGCCAGCAGCCTGAGGCTAGCGGGAGCGACAGATACGCAGTATTTT.

The chain combines TRBV7-3 with TRBJ2-1, with TRBD1 identical over 7 bases. This CDR3 comprises 14 residues. The junction had 2 bases not matched to a gene; V was cut back by 1 base and J by 5 bases. CDR1 SGHTA and CDR2 FQGTGA come from the germline V gene. The CDR3 DNA reads as TGTGCCAGCAGCTTAAAGGGGGCGCACAATGAGCAGTTCTTC. This sequence encodes CASSLKGAHNEQFF.

V is TRBV9 and J is TRBJ2-3; 8 bases are shared with TRBD2. The germline V gene encodes CDR1 SGDLS and CDR2 YYNGEE. The V gene end was trimmed by 3 bases and the J gene end by 4 bases; junction bases not matched to a gene: 1. The CDR3 is made up of 13 amino acids. In DNA, the CDR3 is TGTGCCAGCAGCGCCGGGGGGGCAGATACGCAGTATTTT. Its protein is CASSAGGADTQYF.

This clone came up once. CDR3 protein: CASSLWAGSYGYTF. In nucleotides, the CDR3 is TGTGCCAGCAGCTTGTGGGCAGGCAGCTATGGCTACACCTTC. This chain connects TRBV5-4 to TRBJ1-2; D not resolved. CDR1 is SGHNT, CDR2 YYREEE, per germline (reference sequence). This CDR3 spans 14 amino acids. V was shortened by 1 base and J by 4 bases, with 11 bases between the two germline ends.

V gene TRBV10-3 combines with J gene TRBJ1-2; no firm D call. The CDR3 covers 11 residues. CDR1 ENHRY and CDR2 SYGVKD come from the germline V gene. V gave up 11 bases and J gave up 1 base, with 8 bases separating them. The CDR3 DNA follows: TGTGCCTCTAGTAATAACTATGGCTACACCTTC. This sequence encodes CASSNNYGYTF.

About this clone itself: Mismatch with germline at one junction end may stem from a read error. The chain has TRBV14 and TRBJ1-2; no firm D call. The length of the CDR3 is 12 residues. CDR1 is SGHDN and CDR2 is FVKESK in the germline V gene. The chain's CDR3 is CASSQGWRYLAF. CDR3 nucleotides: TGTGCCAGCAGCCAAGGTTGGAGATACCTTGCCTTC.